This TCR beta chain was sequenced during a study of blood T cell repertoires in COVID-19. Method: immunoSEQ multiplex PCR; TCRdb's copy keeps in-frame clones and lacks some. The sample yields approximately 240,000 clones, around nine tenths seen once. Germline assignment: CDR1 SGHVS and CDR2 FNYEAQ. Trimming removed 5 bases from V and 5 bases from J; junction bases left unmatched: 9. This CDR3 spans 15 amino acids. The sample was PBMCs or T cells enriched from blood (not recorded which). The clonotype was recovered from a woman aged 18-30 years who had recovered from COVID-19. V usage is TRBV7-6 and J usage is TRBJ2-7, with 10 bases matching TRBD1. CDR3 in amino acids: CASSLEPGQGNEQYF. DNA for the CDR3: TGTGCCAGCAGCCTAGAACCGGGACAGGGGAACGAGCAGTACTTC. The complete variable domain, with remaining parts taken from reference TRBV7-6 and TRBJ2-7, reads GAGVSQSPRYKVTKRGQDVALRCDPISGHVSLYWYRQALGQGPEFLTYFNYEAQQDKSGLPNDRFSAERPEGSISTLTIQRTEQRDSAMYRCASSLEPGQGNEQYFGPGTRLTVT.